This paragraph reports one TCR beta chain. Its antigen is currently unknown. Produced via immunoSEQ multiplex PCR; TCRdb's table is partial and in-frame only. The sample holds about 2,200 clones, more than 70% seen once. The data stem from a study of immune cell composition in non-small cell lung cancer. Study-wide results and limits: Tumour-reactive clones were not shown to match dominant in vivo tumour clones. Lung squamous cell carcinoma tumours had significantly higher top 10 clone scores and productive clonality than lung adenocarcinoma.

This CDR3 has 17 amino acids. Germline CDR1 reads SGHTA; CDR2 reads FQGNSA. The V segment lost 10 bases and the J segment 1 base; nucleotides outside the gene matches: 16. V and J are TRBV7-2 and TRBJ2-1; the match to TRBD1 covers 7 bases. The clonotype originates from a human donor with non-small cell lung cancer. What was sequenced was lung tumor tissue. CDR3 nucleotide sequence: TGTGCCACCGAGCGTGACAGGGCCTTTACTTCCTACAATGAGCAGTTCTTC. Translated, it gives CATERDRAFTSYNEQFF.